Listed below are T cell receptor beta chains from one sample, sequenced in a study of vaccination effects on CD4 cells after COVID-19. Their antigens remain unidentified. This table comes from immunoSEQ multiplex PCR, and its TCRdb copy is limited to in-frame clones, with some not included. The table lists about 46,000 clones, about 76% of them singletons, with approximately 5.1% in the top ten. The material was CD4+ T cells from PBMCs cultured without peptide, obtained after COVID-19 vaccination. The receptors here all came from a human donor who had a prior SARS-CoV-2 infection. The CDR3 runs from the conserved cysteine through the conserved F or W. The order of the fields is CDR3 length, D gene, V gene, J gene, clone size, CDR3 DNA, CDR3 protein. D genes are given only for firm matches. The size of a clone is reported for some rows only, either as once, few or many, or as a class for expanded clones.

len: 17
d_gene: NA
v_gene: TRBV9
j_gene: TRBJ1-6
abundance: few
CDR3nt: TGTGCCAGCAGCGGTAACGCGGGGGCCTCCGATAATTCACCCCTCCACTTT
CDR3aa: CASSGNAGASDNSPLHF

len: 14
d_gene: NA
v_gene: TRBV5-1
j_gene: TRBJ2-5
abundance: NA
CDR3nt: TGCGCCAGCAGCTTGGAACCTAGCCGAGAGACCCAGTACTTC
CDR3aa: CASSLEPSRETQYF

len: 16
d_gene: NA
v_gene: TRBV5-1
j_gene: TRBJ2-5
abundance: NA
CDR3nt: TGCGCCAGCAGCCCACTAACGATTCGGGGAGCGGAGACCCAGTACTTC
CDR3aa: CASSPLTIRGAETQYF

len: 15
d_gene: NA
v_gene: TRBV24-1
j_gene: TRBJ1-2
abundance: once
CDR3nt: TGTGCCACCAGTGATTCCCGCCGGGGGGACTATGGCTACACCTTC
CDR3aa: CATSDSRRGDYGYTF

len: 13
d_gene: NA
v_gene: TRBV7-2
j_gene: TRBJ2-7
abundance: NA
CDR3nt: TGTGCCAGCAGCTTAGCCTCCTTCTACGAGCAGTACTTC
CDR3aa: CASSLASFYEQYF

len: 19
d_gene: TRBD1
v_gene: TRBV11-2
j_gene: TRBJ2-2
abundance: NA
CDR3nt: TGTGCCAGCAGCTTAGGGCTTTTTATTGGGACAGGGGTACCCGGGGAGCTGTTTTTT
CDR3aa: CASSLGLFIGTGVPGELFF

len: 16
d_gene: NA
v_gene: TRBV4-1
j_gene: TRBJ1-1
abundance: NA
CDR3nt: TGCGCCAGCAGCCAAGGTCGGCAGGCGGGGAAGGTGGGAGCTTTCTTT
CDR3aa: CASSQGRQAGKVGAFF

len: 15
d_gene: NA
v_gene: TRBV27
j_gene: TRBJ1-4
abundance: few
CDR3nt: TGTGCCAGCAGCCTAGACGGCCAGATTAATGAAAAACTGTTTTTT
CDR3aa: CASSLDGQINEKLFF

len: 16
d_gene: TRBD1
v_gene: TRBV19
j_gene: TRBJ1-5
abundance: NA
CDR3nt: TGTGCCAGTAGTATTGGTAGACAGGGATCCGATCAGCCCCAGCATTTT
CDR3aa: CASSIGRQGSDQPQHF

len: 14
d_gene: TRBD2
v_gene: TRBV11-2
j_gene: TRBJ2-7
abundance: few
CDR3nt: TGTGCCAGCAGCTTAGTAACTAGCGGGACCGAGCAGTACTTC
CDR3aa: CASSLVTSGTEQYF

len: 13
d_gene: NA
v_gene: TRBV24-1
j_gene: TRBJ2-3
abundance: NA
CDR3nt: TGTGCCACCAGTGGGGGGGCCATAGATACGCAGTATTTT
CDR3aa: CATSGGAIDTQYF

len: 15
d_gene: TRBD1
v_gene: TRBV27
j_gene: TRBJ2-1
abundance: NA
CDR3nt: TGTGCCAGCAGTTTACAGGGGGCTAGCTACAATGAGCAGTTCTTC
CDR3aa: CASSLQGASYNEQFF

len: 14
d_gene: TRBD1
v_gene: TRBV20-1
j_gene: TRBJ2-7
abundance: NA
CDR3nt: TGCAGTGCTAGTGGGAGACAGGGCTCCTACGAGCAGTACTTC
CDR3aa: CSASGRQGSYEQYF

len: 16
d_gene: TRBD1
v_gene: TRBV19
j_gene: TRBJ2-2
abundance: once
CDR3nt: TGTGCCAGTAGTATTCGGGACAGGTCGAACACCGGGGAGCTGTTTTTT
CDR3aa: CASSIRDRSNTGELFF

len: 18
d_gene: NA
v_gene: TRBV4-2
j_gene: TRBJ2-2
abundance: NA
CDR3nt: TGTGCCAGCAGCCAAGATTGGGGAACGCGGGGTAGCACCGGGGAGCTGTTTTTT
CDR3aa: CASSQDWGTRGSTGELFF

len: 13
d_gene: NA
v_gene: TRBV29-1
j_gene: TRBJ1-1
abundance: once
CDR3nt: TGCAGCGTCGGACGCATACGGAACACTGAAGCTTTCTTT
CDR3aa: CSVGRIRNTEAFF

len: 15
d_gene: NA
v_gene: TRBV30
j_gene: TRBJ1-3
abundance: NA
CDR3nt: TGTGCCTGGAGTGTCTTCGGAAACTCTGGAAACACCATATATTTT
CDR3aa: CAWSVFGNSGNTIYF

len: 14
d_gene: NA
v_gene: TRBV7-9
j_gene: TRBJ1-4
abundance: NA
CDR3nt: TGTGCCAGCAGCCACTATCTTCGGAATGAAAAACTGTTTTTT
CDR3aa: CASSHYLRNEKLFF

len: 15
d_gene: TRBD1
v_gene: TRBV7-2
j_gene: TRBJ2-7
abundance: NA
CDR3nt: TGTGCCAGCAGCTTGGGACAGGGGGTATACTACGAGCAGTACTTC
CDR3aa: CASSLGQGVYYEQYF

len: 14
d_gene: NA
v_gene: TRBV30
j_gene: TRBJ1-3
abundance: NA
CDR3nt: TGTGCCTGGAGTGCGACATTTACTGGAAACACCATATATTTT
CDR3aa: CAWSATFTGNTIYF

len: 17
d_gene: TRBD2
v_gene: TRBV9
j_gene: TRBJ2-3
abundance: NA
CDR3nt: TGTGCCAGCAGCGTTGAGAGCGGGATTGTTAGCACAGATACGCAGTATTTT
CDR3aa: CASSVESGIVSTDTQYF

len: 16
d_gene: TRBD1
v_gene: TRBV15
j_gene: TRBJ1-2
abundance: NA
CDR3nt: TGTGCCACCAGCGACGTAGGGACAGGGGGCGTCTATGGCTACACCTTC
CDR3aa: CATSDVGTGGVYGYTF